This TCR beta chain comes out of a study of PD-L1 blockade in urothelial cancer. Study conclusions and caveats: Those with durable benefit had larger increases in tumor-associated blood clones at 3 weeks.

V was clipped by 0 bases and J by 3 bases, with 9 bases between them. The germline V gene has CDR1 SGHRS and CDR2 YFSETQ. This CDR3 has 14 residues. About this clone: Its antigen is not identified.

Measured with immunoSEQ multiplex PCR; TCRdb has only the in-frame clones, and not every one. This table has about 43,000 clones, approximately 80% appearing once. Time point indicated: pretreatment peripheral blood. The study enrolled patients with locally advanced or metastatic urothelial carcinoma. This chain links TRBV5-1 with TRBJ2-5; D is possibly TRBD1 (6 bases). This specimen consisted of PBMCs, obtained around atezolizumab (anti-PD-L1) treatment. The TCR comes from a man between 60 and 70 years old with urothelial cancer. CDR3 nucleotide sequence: TGCGCCAGCAGCTTGGGGGGGACAAAAGAGACCCAGTACTTC. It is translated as CASSLGGTKETQYF.